The source of this TCR beta chain is a study of radiotherapy plus CTLA-4 blockade in lung cancer. Study overall: Objective responses emerged in about 20% of patients, and over 30% attained disease control.

Study-level results: TCR clones from tumors expanded in blood after radiotherapy plus ipilimumab.

Sequencing was performed with immunoSEQ multiplex PCR; in TCRdb, only in-frame clones are kept and a portion is missing. Seen here are 60,000 or so clones, 70% to 85% observed once, and the top ten hold 4%. Per germline, CDR1 SGHRS and CDR2 YFSETQ. The V end lost 4 bases, the J end lost 1 base, and 14 bases lay between the germline ends. The CDR3 is made up of 15 amino acids. With respect to this clone: Its target is unknown.

Those patients who had chemo-refractory metastatic non-small-cell lung cancer were given focal radiation along with CTLA-4 blockade through ipilimumab. The J gene is TRBJ1-2, the V gene TRBV5-1, with D perhaps TRBD1 (5 bases). The sequencing here drew on peripheral blood, taken from a patient treated with radiotherapy plus ipilimumab. The receptor's source is a human donor with non-small cell lung cancer who had a partial response to radiotherapy plus ipilimumab. This CDR3 reads CASSQDIDFNYGYTF. The CDR3, as DNA: TGCGCCAGCAGCCAGGACATCGACTTTAACTATGGCTACACCTTC.